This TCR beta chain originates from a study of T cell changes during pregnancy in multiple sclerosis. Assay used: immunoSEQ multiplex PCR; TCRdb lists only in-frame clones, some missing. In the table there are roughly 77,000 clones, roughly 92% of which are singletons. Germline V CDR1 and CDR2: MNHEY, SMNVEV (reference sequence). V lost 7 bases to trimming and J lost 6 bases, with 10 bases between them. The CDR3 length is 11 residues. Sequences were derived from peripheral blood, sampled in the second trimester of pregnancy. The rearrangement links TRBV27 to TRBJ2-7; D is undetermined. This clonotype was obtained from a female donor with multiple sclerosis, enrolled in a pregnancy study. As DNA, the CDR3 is TGTGCCAGCACCCCCTCGCGCGAGCAGTACTTC. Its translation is CASTPSREQYF.